These T cell receptor beta chains were read from a single sample in a study of blood T cell repertoires in COVID-19. Libraries were prepared by immunoSEQ multiplex PCR; TCRdb keeps only in-frame clonotypes and omits some of them. The sample records roughly 250,000 clones, 75% to 90% being singletons. Sequences were obtained from peripheral blood. The source is a woman aged 60 to 75 with active or convalescent COVID-19. Both conserved end residues are part of each CDR3. The D gene is left open where the match is weak. The size field is filled for only some rows; it gives once, few, many or a size class.

d_call: TRBD1; clone_size: -; v_call: TRBV5-1; j_call: TRBJ1-4; cdr3_nt: TGCGCCAGCAGCCTGGCCGGGACAGGGGGTGAAAAACTGTTTTTT; cdr3_aa: CASSLAGTGGEKLFF
d_call: -; clone_size: once; v_call: TRBV27; j_call: TRBJ2-7; cdr3_nt: TGTGCCAGCAGTTTGCAAGGACAAGGGTATTACGAGCAGTACTTC; cdr3_aa: CASSLQGQGYYEQYF
d_call: -; clone_size: once; v_call: TRBV18; j_call: TRBJ2-3; cdr3_nt: TGTGCCAGCTCACCTCGGGCGTTACTAGTCCCAGATACGCAGTATTTT; cdr3_aa: CASSPRALLVPDTQYF
d_call: -; clone_size: -; v_call: TRBV10-3; j_call: TRBJ2-5; cdr3_nt: TGTGCCACATCGACTAGTTGGGAGACCCAGTACTTC; cdr3_aa: CATSTSWETQYF
d_call: TRBD2; clone_size: -; v_call: TRBV12-3/TRBV12-4; j_call: TRBJ2-4; cdr3_nt: TGTGCCAGCAGCCGCTTTCAAGCGGGGGAGCAGTACTTC; cdr3_aa: CASSRFQAGEQYF
d_call: -; clone_size: -; v_call: TRBV10-2; j_call: TRBJ1-1; cdr3_nt: TGCGCCAGCAGTGAACAGGGTGAGACTGAAGCTTTCTTT; cdr3_aa: CASSEQGETEAFF
d_call: TRBD2; clone_size: -; v_call: TRBV7-2; j_call: TRBJ2-7; cdr3_nt: TGTGCCAGCAGCCCCCAAGGGCGGGGGGGCGCCTACGAGCAGTACTTC; cdr3_aa: CASSPQGRGGAYEQYF
d_call: TRBD1; clone_size: -; v_call: TRBV7-7; j_call: TRBJ2-1; cdr3_nt: TGTGCCAGCAGCAGTGGGACAGGGTACAATGAGCAGTTCTTC; cdr3_aa: CASSSGTGYNEQFF
d_call: -; clone_size: -; v_call: TRBV2; j_call: TRBJ1-5; cdr3_nt: TGTGCCAGCAGGGGCCTGAATCAGCCCCAGCATTTT; cdr3_aa: CASRGLNQPQHF
d_call: TRBD2; clone_size: -; v_call: TRBV24-1; j_call: TRBJ2-3; cdr3_nt: TGTGCCACCAGTGTCCCACGGGCGGGGGGAAGAACGCAGTATTTT; cdr3_aa: CATSVPRAGGRTQYF
d_call: -; clone_size: -; v_call: TRBV4-3; j_call: TRBJ2-5; cdr3_nt: TGCGCCAGCAGCCAGTCTTTTGGGGGGGCCGGAGAGACCCAGTACTTC; cdr3_aa: CASSQSFGGAGETQYF
d_call: TRBD1; clone_size: -; v_call: TRBV12-5; j_call: TRBJ2-7; cdr3_nt: TGTGCTAGTGGTTTGGCCAGGGGGCCATCCTACGAGCAGTACTTC; cdr3_aa: CASGLARGPSYEQYF
d_call: TRBD2; clone_size: -; v_call: TRBV5-1; j_call: TRBJ2-5; cdr3_nt: TGCGCCAGTCGACTAGCGGGGGCCCTCCCCTCAGAGACCCAGTACTTC; cdr3_aa: CASRLAGALPSETQYF
d_call: -; clone_size: -; v_call: TRBV19; j_call: TRBJ1-1; cdr3_nt: TGTGCCAGTGGAGATGGCACTGAAGCTTTCTTT; cdr3_aa: CASGDGTEAFF
d_call: TRBD1; clone_size: -; v_call: TRBV6-2/TRBV6-3; j_call: TRBJ1-2; cdr3_nt: TGTGCCAGCAGTTATTTAGGACAGGGTGGCTATGGCTACACCTTC; cdr3_aa: CASSYLGQGGYGYTF
d_call: TRBD2; clone_size: -; v_call: TRBV27; j_call: TRBJ2-5; cdr3_nt: TGTGCCAGCAGTCCGGAACGCCCGGGACTAGCCCGACCACAAGAGACCCAGTACTTC; cdr3_aa: CASSPERPGLARPQETQYF
d_call: TRBD1; clone_size: -; v_call: TRBV23-1; j_call: TRBJ2-7; cdr3_nt: TGCGCCAGCAGTCCCCTACCGGGACAGGGTTACGACGAGCAGTACTTC; cdr3_aa: CASSPLPGQGYDEQYF
d_call: TRBD2; clone_size: -; v_call: TRBV7-3; j_call: TRBJ2-3; cdr3_nt: TGTGCCAGCAGCTTAGGGACTAGCAGAAGCACAGATACGCAGTATTTT; cdr3_aa: CASSLGTSRSTDTQYF
d_call: -; clone_size: -; v_call: TRBV12-5; j_call: TRBJ2-2; cdr3_nt: TGTGCTAGTGGTTCGACCGGGGAGCTGTTTTTT; cdr3_aa: CASGSTGELFF
d_call: -; clone_size: -; v_call: TRBV10-2; j_call: TRBJ1-6; cdr3_nt: TGCGCCAGCAGGGCTGTTGAGGAAAGCTCCTATAATTCACCCCTCCACTTT; cdr3_aa: CASRAVEESSYNSPLHF
d_call: TRBD1; clone_size: -; v_call: TRBV7-6; j_call: TRBJ2-3; cdr3_nt: TGTGCCAGCAGCTCAAGGACAGGGCGGGCGGATACGCAGTATTTT; cdr3_aa: CASSSRTGRADTQYF
d_call: -; clone_size: -; v_call: TRBV28; j_call: TRBJ1-3; cdr3_nt: TGTGCCAGTACGGGGGGTTCGGCAAACACCATATATTTT; cdr3_aa: CASTGGSANTIYF
d_call: -; clone_size: -; v_call: TRBV9; j_call: TRBJ1-6; cdr3_nt: TGTGCCAGCAGCGTAGACGGGGATAGGTCACCCCTCCACTTT; cdr3_aa: CASSVDGDRSPLHF
d_call: TRBD1; clone_size: few; v_call: TRBV5-1; j_call: TRBJ1-3; cdr3_nt: TGCGCCAGCAGCCCGACAGGGACTGGAAACACCATATATTTT; cdr3_aa: CASSPTGTGNTIYF
d_call: TRBD1; clone_size: few; v_call: TRBV7-9; j_call: TRBJ1-1; cdr3_nt: TGTGCCAGCAGCTTACAGGGGGGCACTGAAGCTTTCTTT; cdr3_aa: CASSLQGGTEAFF
d_call: TRBD1; clone_size: -; v_call: TRBV27; j_call: TRBJ2-3; cdr3_nt: TGTGCCAGCAGTCCGGGACAGGGAGACACAGATACGCAGTATTTT; cdr3_aa: CASSPGQGDTDTQYF
d_call: TRBD1; clone_size: -; v_call: TRBV29-1; j_call: TRBJ2-7; cdr3_nt: TGCAGCGCCTCGGACAGGGTAAACGAGCAGTACTTC; cdr3_aa: CSASDRVNEQYF
d_call: TRBD1; clone_size: -; v_call: TRBV5-1; j_call: TRBJ1-2; cdr3_nt: TGCGCCAGCAGCCTGACTCCGGGACAGGGGGTCTATGGCTACACCTTC; cdr3_aa: CASSLTPGQGVYGYTF
d_call: -; clone_size: -; v_call: TRBV19; j_call: TRBJ2-2; cdr3_nt: TGTGCCAGTAGTATGGGGGGACGCACCGGGGAGCTGTTTTTT; cdr3_aa: CASSMGGRTGELFF